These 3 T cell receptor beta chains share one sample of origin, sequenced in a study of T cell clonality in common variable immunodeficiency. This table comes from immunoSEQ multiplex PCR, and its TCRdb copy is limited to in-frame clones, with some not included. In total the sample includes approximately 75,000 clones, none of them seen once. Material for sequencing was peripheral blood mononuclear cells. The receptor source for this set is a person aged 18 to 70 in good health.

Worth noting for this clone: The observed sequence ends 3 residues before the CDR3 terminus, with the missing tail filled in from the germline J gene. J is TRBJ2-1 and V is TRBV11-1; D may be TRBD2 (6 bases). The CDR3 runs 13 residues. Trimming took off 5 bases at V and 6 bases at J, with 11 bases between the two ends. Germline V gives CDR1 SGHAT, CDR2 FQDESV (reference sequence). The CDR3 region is CASSRGGINEQFF. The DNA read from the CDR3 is TGTGCCAGCAGCCGTGGGGGGATCAATGAG.

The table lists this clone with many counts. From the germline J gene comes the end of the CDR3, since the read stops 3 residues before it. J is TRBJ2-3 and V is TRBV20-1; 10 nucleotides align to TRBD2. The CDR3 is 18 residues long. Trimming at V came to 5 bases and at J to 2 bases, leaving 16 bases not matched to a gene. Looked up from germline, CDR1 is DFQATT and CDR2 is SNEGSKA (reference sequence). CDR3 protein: CSASLAGDFSTYTDTQYF. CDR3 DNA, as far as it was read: TGCAGTGCTTCTCTAGCGGGAGACTTTAGCACTTACACAGATACG.

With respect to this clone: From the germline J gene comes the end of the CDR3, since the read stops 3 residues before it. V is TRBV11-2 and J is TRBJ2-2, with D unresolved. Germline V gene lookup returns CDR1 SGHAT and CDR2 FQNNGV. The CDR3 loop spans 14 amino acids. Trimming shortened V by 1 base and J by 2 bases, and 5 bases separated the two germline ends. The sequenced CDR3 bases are TGTGCCAGCAGCTTAGTTCATAACACCGGGGAG. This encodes CASSLVHNTGE. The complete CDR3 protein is CASSLVHNTGELFF. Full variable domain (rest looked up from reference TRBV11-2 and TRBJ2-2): EAGVAQSPRYKIIEKRQSVAFWCNPISGHATLYWYQQILGQGPKLLIQFQNNGVVDDSQLPKDRFSAERLKGVDSTLKIQPAKLEDSAVYLCASSLVHNTGELFFGEGSRLTVL.